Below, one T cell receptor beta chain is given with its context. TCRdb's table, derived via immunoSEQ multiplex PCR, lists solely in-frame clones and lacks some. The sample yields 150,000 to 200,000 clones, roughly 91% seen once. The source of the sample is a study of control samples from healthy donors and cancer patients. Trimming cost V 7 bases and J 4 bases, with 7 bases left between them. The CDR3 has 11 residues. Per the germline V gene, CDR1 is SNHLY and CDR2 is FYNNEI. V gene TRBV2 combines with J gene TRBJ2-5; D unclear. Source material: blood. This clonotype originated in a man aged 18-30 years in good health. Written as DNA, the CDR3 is TGTGCCAGCATGACGGCAGAGACCCAGTACTTC. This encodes CASMTAETQYF.